This T cell receptor beta chain was identified in a study of blood T cells in healthy people across ages. Study-wide findings and caveats: Diversity figures derived from one million T cells were judged to underestimate the true value. A greater number of naive CD4+ cells and higher diversity distinguished long-lived donors from aged donors.

As concerns this clonotype: What it recognizes is unknown.

V was pared by 4 bases and J by 13 bases, with 20 bases between. The CDR3 sequence is 14 residues long. Germline loops: CDR1 SGHRS, CDR2 YFSETQ. For the second PCR, which ran for roughly 7 to 11 cycles, a sample-barcoded 5' primer and a J-beta primer mix were used. A template-switch adaptor with 12 random nucleotides tagged each cDNA molecule. TCRdb itself ran the 5' RACE reads through MiXCR, one entry per CDR3 protein. The sample records about 1.5 million distinct CDR3 sequences, about 42% being singletons. No fewer than 5.5 micrograms of total RNA were isolated from every sample. The V call is TRBV5-1, the J call TRBJ1-4, with TRBD1 as a possible D gene (5 bases). The receptor's source is a young woman in good health. The sequenced sample consisted of blood. The CDR3 sequence is CASSPGVREERLFF. The CDR3 DNA follows: TGCGCCAGCAGCCCGGGGGTACGGGAGGAGCGACTGTTTTTT.